One sample yielded the 9 T cell receptor beta chains listed below, sequenced in a study of blood T cell repertoires in COVID-19. The repertoire was sequenced with immunoSEQ multiplex PCR; TCRdb's copy has only in-frame clones and lacks some. This sample has some 160,000 clones, with roughly 80% found just once. Sequenced material: peripheral blood. The source is a woman older than 75 with acute or convalescent COVID-19.

V and J are TRBV5-6 and TRBJ2-3; TRBD2 aligns across 13 bases. After removal of 4 bases from V and 8 bases from J, the junction contained 7 bases not matched to a gene. CDR1 and CDR2 from the germline V gene are SGHDT and YYEEEE. CDR3 length equals 15 residues. The CDR3 here is CASSRTSGGLATQYF. The CDR3 DNA follows: TGTGCCAGCAGCAGGACTAGCGGGGGTCTCGCTACGCAGTATTTT.

V is TRBV5-1 and J is TRBJ1-1, with D perhaps TRBD1 (6 bases). The CDR3 runs to 13 residues. Trimming cost V 3 bases and J 3 bases, with 9 bases left between them. The V gene's germline CDR1 is SGHRS and CDR2 YFSETQ. Written as DNA, the CDR3 is TGCGCCAGCAGCTGGGGGCACGACACTGAAGCTTTCTTT. Translated, it gives CASSWGHDTEAFF.

The chain uses TRBV6-5 and TRBJ2-2, with D maybe TRBD1 (5 bases). Germline CDR1 MNHEY, CDR2 SVGAGI. Deletions cut 4 bases from V and 5 bases from J, with 14 bases between. The CDR3 contains 15 residues. This CDR3 is CASSFRQGRTGELFF. CDR3 DNA: TGTGCCAGCAGTTTTCGGCAGGGAAGGACCGGGGAGCTGTTTTTT.

The rearrangement joins TRBV5-5 to TRBJ1-3; D is possibly TRBD1 (5 bases). The V and J ends lost 4 bases and 11 bases respectively, with 16 bases between them. Germline lookup yields CDR1 SGHKS and CDR2 YYEKEE (reference sequence). This CDR3 has 13 residues. The CDR3 sequence: CASSGGTGGPIYF. CDR3 sequence (DNA): TGTGCCAGCAGCGGGGGGACCGGCGGGCCCATATATTTT.

The chain joins TRBV11-2 to TRBJ2-2; TRBD1 aligns across 10 bases. J lost 5 bases, V lost 5 bases, and 8 bases had no gene match. Per the germline V gene, CDR1 is SGHAT and CDR2 is FQNNGV. This CDR3 is built from 16 residues. The CDR3 DNA reads as TGTGCCAGCAGCGCGCCCGGGACAGGGGTAACCGGGGAGCTGTTTTTT. Translation: CASSAPGTGVTGELFF.

The gene calls are TRBV7-2 and TRBJ2-5, with 8 bases aligning to TRBD2. Trimming took 5 bases from V and 5 from J; bases not matched to a gene: 7. The CDR3 has 14 amino acids. Germline CDR1 reads SGHTA; CDR2 reads FQGNSA. The CDR3 DNA sequence: TGTGCCAGCAGCCGGGGGGGGAGTGACGAGACCCAGTACTTC. It specifies CASSRGGSDETQYF. Looking up the rest from reference TRBV7-2 and TRBJ2-5 gives the full variable domain: GAGVSQSPSNKVTEKGKDVELRCDPISGHTALYWYRQSLGQGLEFLIYFQGNSAPDKSGLPSDRFSAERTGGSVSTLTIQRTQQEDSAVYLCASSRGGSDETQYFGPGTRLLVL.

The rearrangement links TRBV24-1 to TRBJ2-1; TRBD2 might be the D (6 bases). Per germline, CDR1 KGHDR and CDR2 SFDVKD. The CDR3 runs to 16 residues. V dropped 3 bases and J dropped 0 bases, with 11 bases sitting between them. As DNA, the CDR3 is TGTGCCACCAGTGATCGGGGGAGACACTCCTACAATGAGCAGTTCTTC. Translation: CATSDRGRHSYNEQFF.

The chain employs TRBV6-5 and TRBJ1-2; TRBD1 agrees at 7 bases. This CDR3 is 13 amino acids long. J gave up 0 bases and V 8 bases, and 3 bases lay outside the gene matches. Germline V CDR1 and CDR2: MNHEY, SVGAGI. CDR3 nucleotides: TGTGCCAGCGGGACAGCCTCTAACTATGGCTACACCTTC. As protein: CASGTASNYGYTF.

This chain connects TRBV18 to TRBJ1-4; no definite D call. V was trimmed by 4 bases and J by 8 bases, leaving 14 bases between them. Germline V gene lookup returns CDR1 KGHSH and CDR2 LQKENI. There are 14 residues in the CDR3. The CDR3 protein is CASSLSRIGEKLFF. CDR3 coding DNA: TGTGCCAGCTCACTTTCCCGAATCGGGGAAAAACTGTTTTTT.